Sequencing of this TCR beta chain was carried out in a study of T-cell memory formation after mild COVID-19. Whole-study findings and limits: Later expanders leaned CD4+, whereas clones that contracted between day 15 and 85 were balanced CD4/CD8. CD4+ contracting clones were found mainly in CM and EM, and CD8+ ones in EMRA. Prior to infection, memory already included some responding clones, suggesting cross-reactive memory joined.

The CDR3 spans 12 residues. The germline V and J ends were trimmed by 4 bases and 4 bases, with 5 bases remaining between them. Germline CDR1 is MGHDK and CDR2 is SYGVNS. This clonotype was seen a few times. The target antigen is unknown. Each CDR3 protein is one row after TCRdb ran MiXCR on the 5' RACE reads. Of roughly 480,000 distinct CDR3 sequences in the sample, nearly 25% were seen once. The sample comprised PBMCs or a T cell subset sorted from them (not recorded which). The source of this sequence is an adult woman who had mild COVID-19 (a few samples of this study predate the infection). Cell type and time point are not known. The chain joins TRBV25-1 to TRBJ1-5; tentatively, D is TRBD1 (5 bases). For the CDR3, the DNA is TGTGCCAGCAGTGCAGGGAATCAGCCCCAGCATTTT. Translation gives CASSAGNQPQHF.